This T cell receptor beta chain appears in the sequencing data of a study of cytomegalovirus exposure and HLA in healthy donors. Findings of the study overall: Researchers catalogued some 160 TCR beta chains as cytomegalovirus-associated.

For this clone: Its antigen is still unknown.

Here immunoSEQ multiplex PCR was the method, and the copy in TCRdb shows in-frame clones only, minus some. The table has some 90,000 clones, roughly nine tenths seen once. Separate from the roughly 610-subject first cohort, the 120-subject validation cohort was the one that the donors belonged to. CDR1 and CDR2 from the germline V gene are SGHAT and FQNNGV. The CDR3 is made up of 15 amino acids. Trimming cost V 5 bases and J 1 base, with 14 bases left between them. The sequence derives from a woman aged 30 to 39 in good health and CMV-seronegative. The sample comprised PBMCs. V and J are TRBV11-2 and TRBJ1-2; TRBD1 is a possible D gene (5 bases). The CDR3 protein is CASSVGQGINYGYTF. The CDR3, as DNA: TGTGCCAGCAGCGTAGGGCAGGGAATTAACTATGGCTACACCTTC.